This note documents a single T cell receptor (beta chain) sequence. Both 60 Vbeta primers and 13 Jbeta primers went into the PCR. Assay used: immunoSEQ multiplex PCR; TCRdb lists only in-frame clones, some missing. Of over 95,000 clones listed, over 75% were seen once; the top ten hold roughly 11%. This sample was included in a study of cytomegalovirus exposure and HLA in healthy donors. The CDR3 is 14 amino acids. CDR1 is SGHRS and CDR2 is YFSETQ in the germline V gene. V gave up 7 bases and J gave up 7 bases, with 21 bases separating them. The TCR originated in a man aged 35 to 55 in good health and CMV-seropositive. The V and J genes are TRBV5-1 and TRBJ2-7, with D maybe TRBD1 (6 bases). Sequences were obtained from PBMCs. CDR3 nucleotides: TGCGCCAGCGAATGGGGAACAGGGTCGGGGGAGCAGTACTTC. Its translation: CASEWGTGSGEQYF. The full variable domain, rest sourced from reference TRBV5-1 and TRBJ2-7, is KAGVTQTPRYLIKTRGQQVTLSCSPISGHRSVSWYQQTPGQGLQFLFEYFSETQRNKGNFPGRFSGRQFSNSRSEMNVSTLELGDSALYLCASEWGTGSGEQYFGPGTRLTVT.